This is a list of T cell receptor beta chains from one sample in a study of T-cell memory formation after mild COVID-19. TCRdb re-called the 5' RACE reads with MiXCR, one entry per CDR3 protein. Of over 500,000 distinct CDR3 sequences in the sample, roughly 17% were seen once. The sample consisted of PBMCs or a T cell subset sorted from them (not recorded which). The origin of the receptors is an adult woman who had mild COVID-19 (a few samples of this study predate the infection). Cell type and time point are not known. CDR3s include the opening cysteine and the closing phenylalanine or tryptophan. D genes are given only for firm matches. Clone size appears in some rows only: once, few, many, or a class for an expanded clone.

D gene,V gene,J gene,clone size,CDR3 protein,CDR3 DNA
.,TRBV12-3/TRBV12-4,TRBJ2-3,.,CASSYKWTNTQYF,TGTGCCAGCAGTTACAAGTGGACTAATACGCAGTATTTT
.,TRBV7-8,TRBJ2-7,.,CASGRTEGHHYEQYF,TGTGCCAGCGGCCGAACCGAGGGACACCATTACGAGCAGTACTTC
TRBD2,TRBV7-2,TRBJ2-1,few,CASSAPRVTSAFLSSYNEQFF,TGTGCCAGCAGCGCACCGCGTGTGACTAGCGCATTTTTGAGCTCCTACAATGAGCAGTTCTTC
.,TRBV7-6,TRBJ2-5,.,CASSYWGKETQYF,TGTGCCAGCAGCTACTGGGGGAAAGAGACCCAGTACTTC
TRBD2,TRBV5-1,TRBJ2-1,few,CASSLVAGDSYNEQFF,TGCGCCAGCAGCTTAGTAGCGGGCGACTCCTACAATGAGCAGTTCTTC
.,TRBV7-9,TRBJ1-6,.,CASSLAEYSPLHF,TGTGCCAGCAGCTTAGCTGAATATTCACCCCTCCACTTT
TRBD1,TRBV24-1,TRBJ2-5,.,CATSDPGTGEETQYF,TGTGCCACCAGTGATCCCGGGACAGGGGAGGAGACCCAGTACTTC
TRBD2,TRBV6-2/TRBV6-3,TRBJ2-1,few,CASGRLLYNEQFF,TGTGCTAGCGGGAGGCTCCTATACAATGAGCAGTTCTTC
.,TRBV7-2,TRBJ2-7,once,CASLEGAYEQYF,TGTGCCAGCCTGGAGGGGGCTTACGAGCAGTACTTC
TRBD2,TRBV6-5,TRBJ2-3,many,CASRSGGRADTQYF,TGTGCCAGCAGGTCTGGGGGGAGGGCAGATACGCAGTATTTT
.,TRBV2,TRBJ1-1,few,CASSEPTVPEAFF,TGTGCCAGCAGTGAACCTACGGTGCCTGAAGCTTTCTTT
.,TRBV5-4,TRBJ1-1,few,CASSLAVGEAFF,TGTGCCAGCAGCTTGGCCGTGGGGGAAGCTTTCTTT
.,TRBV5-6,TRBJ2-1,few,CASSLNVFSEQFF,TGTGCCAGCAGCTTGAACGTATTTAGTGAGCAGTTCTTC
TRBD2,TRBV15,TRBJ2-5,few,CATSYRAGHPLETQYF,TGTGCCACCAGCTATCGAGCGGGGCATCCTTTGGAGACCCAGTACTTC
TRBD1,TRBV20-1,TRBJ2-3,few,CSGGGGWDSDTQYF,TGCAGTGGAGGGGGCGGTTGGGATTCCGATACGCAGTATTTT
.,TRBV5-1,TRBJ2-2,.,CASANGANTGELFF,TGCGCCAGCGCCAATGGTGCGAACACCGGGGAGCTGTTTTTT
TRBD1,TRBV12-3/TRBV12-4,TRBJ2-5,.,CASSPLHRGRETQYF,TGTGCCAGCAGCCCACTTCACAGGGGAAGGGAGACCCAGTACTTC
.,TRBV7-2,TRBJ2-6,few,CASSFGPGRSGANVLTF,TGTGCCAGCAGCTTCGGGCCTGGGCGCTCTGGGGCCAACGTCCTGACTTTC
.,TRBV12-3/TRBV12-4,TRBJ1-1,.,CASSLGIRKTEAFF,TGTGCCAGCAGTTTAGGCATACGGAAAACTGAAGCTTTCTTT
TRBD2,TRBV4-3,TRBJ2-3,.,CASSLERTSGSTDTQYF,TGCGCCAGCAGCCTAGAACGGACTAGCGGGAGTACAGATACGCAGTATTTT